In this sample, the clone carrying this TCR beta chain turned up many times. The antigen remains undetermined. The sample is drawn from a study of regulatory T cells in long-lasting Graves disease. Trimming removed 8 bases at V and 3 bases at J, with 5 bases between. CDR3 size: 12 residues. Germline lookup yields CDR1 SNHLY and CDR2 FYNNEI. Arm-PCR of CDR3 regions and iRepertoire HTBI primers were the basis on which TCR beta libraries were built. TCRdb analysed the multiplex PCR reads with MiXCR anew, one entry per CDR3 protein. The sample has hundreds of thousands of distinct CDR3 sequences; roughly 16% are singletons. Noted time point: newly diagnosed GD, antithyroid drugs for less than 3 months. PBMC RNA served as the TCR library source. Study-wide points: Persistent Graves' patients showed less TCR diversity than newly diagnosed patients showed.

These data are also associated with another study on T cells in Graves' hyperthyroidism and ophthalmopathy. In that study: Clinical symptoms, serum thyroxine and TRAb, thyroid ultrasound and orbital computed tomography were used for the diagnoses. The HTBI set primed first-round TCR CDR3 RT-PCR. Among clonotypes expanded in thyroid above 0.001, most were also found in blood.

The V and J genes are TRBV2 and TRBJ2-6; D may match TRBD1 or TRBD2 (5 bases each). This receptor was identified in a young woman with Graves disease. The sequenced sample was peripheral blood mononuclear cells (PBMCs), obtained at new diagnosis, from a patient treated with antithyroid drugs. The CDR3 region is CASGGGANVLTF. CDR3 bases: TGTGCCAGCGGGGGTGGGGCCAACGTCCTGACTTTC.